This is a list of T cell receptor beta chains from one sample in a study of CD4 T cells in relation to SARS-CoV-2 and coronaviruses. Antigens of these TCRs are unknown. Produced via immunoSEQ multiplex PCR; TCRdb's table is partial and in-frame only. The profile covers roughly 20,000 clones, with around 79% appearing a single time and around 28% taken by the ten largest. Source material: CD4+ T cells from PBMCs, cultured in vitro. All receptors derive from a human donor in good health. Each CDR3 is given with its conserved first and last residue.

17 | TRBV5-4 | CASSSSGRSPNTGELFF
16 | TRBV11-2 | CASSSAPRGRTGELFF
13 | TRBV10-3 | CAIRPTGTGELFF
16 | TRBV19 | CASSIYRGGNTGELFF
15 | TRBV20-1 | CSASPGGVGNSPLHF
16 | TRBV7-8 | CASSTRLAGVDYEQYF
17 | TRBV5-1 | CASSLAFSGSGANVLTF
13 | TRBV5-3 | CARSFADTGELFF
14 | TRBV25-1 | CASSEDRGNSPLHF
17 | TRBV14 | CASSQRAYGLATETQYF
15 | TRBV28 | CASSLSQAATDTQYF
12 | TRBV14 | CASSRTRLEQYF
15 | TRBV30 | CAWSTRLPYVYGYTF
14 | TRBV6-2/TRBV6-3 | CASSTGLPRRPQHF
13 | TRBV10-2 | CASRRTGTYEQYF
15 | TRBV20-1 | CSASPTSGRAETQYF
15 | TRBV3-1/TRBV3-2 | CASSRTTRAYNEQFF
14 | TRBV9 | CASSVAPSNQPQHF
14 | TRBV7-2 | CASRFQGRRSEQFF
13 | TRBV18 | CASSPRDQETQYF
14 | TRBV5-1 | CASSLVQGTDTQYF
15 | TRBV19 | CASSIRTVGNSPLHF
14 | TRBV5-1 | CASSLDGESGDAFF
19 | TRBV7-9 | CASTRVGLAGGFVGNEQFF
14 | TRBV19 | CASKPDRGRETQYF
14 | TRBV6-5 | CASSPTGMPDTQYF
16 | TRBV4-2 | CASSQDWGRNGNTIYF
18 | TRBV18 | CASSPNDLGLGGNTEAFF
15 | TRBV18 | CASSPTAQTGNTIYF
15 | TRBV7-9 | CASSLARTGDYGYTF
14 | TRBV6-5 | CASSETPGIWYGFF
12 | TRBV30 | CAWSRQSYEQYF
12 | TRBV10-3 | CAIGVSGNTIYF
14 | TRBV7-7 | CASSQGLDGNEQFF
18 | TRBV12-5 | CASATTLDGRIGQETQYF